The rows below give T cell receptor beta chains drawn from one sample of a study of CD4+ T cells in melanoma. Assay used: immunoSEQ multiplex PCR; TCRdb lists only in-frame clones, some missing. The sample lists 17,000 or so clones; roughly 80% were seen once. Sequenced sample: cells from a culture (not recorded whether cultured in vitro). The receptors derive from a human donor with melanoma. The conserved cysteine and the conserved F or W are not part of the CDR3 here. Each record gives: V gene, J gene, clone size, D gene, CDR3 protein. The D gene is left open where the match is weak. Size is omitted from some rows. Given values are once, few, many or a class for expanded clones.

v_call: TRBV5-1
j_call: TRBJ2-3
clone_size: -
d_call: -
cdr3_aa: ASSLAPSVDDTQY

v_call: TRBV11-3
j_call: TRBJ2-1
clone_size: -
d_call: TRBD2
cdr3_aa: ASSLGLAGVGEQF

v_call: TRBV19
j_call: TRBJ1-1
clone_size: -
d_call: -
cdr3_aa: ASSIGREAF

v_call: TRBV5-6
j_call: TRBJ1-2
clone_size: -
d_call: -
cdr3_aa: ASSLSFRVNYGYT

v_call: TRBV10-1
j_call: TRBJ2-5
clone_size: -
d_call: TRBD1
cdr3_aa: ASSEGQGVTQETQY

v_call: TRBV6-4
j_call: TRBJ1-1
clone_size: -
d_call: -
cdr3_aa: ARNAGPIICTEAF

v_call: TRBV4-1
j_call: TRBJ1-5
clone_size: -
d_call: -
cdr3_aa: ASSRGFDQPQH

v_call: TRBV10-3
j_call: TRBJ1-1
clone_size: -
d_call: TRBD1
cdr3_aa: AIRDGGQDNTEAF

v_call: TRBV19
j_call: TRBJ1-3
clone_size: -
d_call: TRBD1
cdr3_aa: ASTSYGTASGNTIY

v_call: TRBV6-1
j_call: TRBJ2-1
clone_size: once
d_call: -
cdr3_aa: ASSARGPSSEQF

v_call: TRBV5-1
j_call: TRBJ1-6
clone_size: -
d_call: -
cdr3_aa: ASSLAGVVTPLSPLH

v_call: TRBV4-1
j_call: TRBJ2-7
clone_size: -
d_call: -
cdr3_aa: ASSPRLGYEQY

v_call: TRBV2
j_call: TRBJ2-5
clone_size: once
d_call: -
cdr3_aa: ASGGNTQY

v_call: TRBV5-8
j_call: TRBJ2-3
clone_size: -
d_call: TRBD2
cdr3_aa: ASSLIGGSTDTQY

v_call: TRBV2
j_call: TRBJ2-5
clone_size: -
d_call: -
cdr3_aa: ASTSYQETQY

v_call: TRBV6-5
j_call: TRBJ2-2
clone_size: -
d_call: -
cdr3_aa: ASSYGGAFPRELF

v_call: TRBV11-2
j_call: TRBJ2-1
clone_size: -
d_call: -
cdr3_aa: ASSLESSSYNEQF

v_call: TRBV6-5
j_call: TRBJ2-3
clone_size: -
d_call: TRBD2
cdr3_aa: ASSYSERGDTQY

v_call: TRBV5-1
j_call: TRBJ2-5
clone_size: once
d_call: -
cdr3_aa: ASSLDGSETQY

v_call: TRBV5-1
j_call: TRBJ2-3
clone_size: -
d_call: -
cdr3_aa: ASSFGARRNTDTQY

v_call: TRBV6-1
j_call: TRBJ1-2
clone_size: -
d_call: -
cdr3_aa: ASSEAGTAGLYGYT

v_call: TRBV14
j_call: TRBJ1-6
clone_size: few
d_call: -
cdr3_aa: ASSQDMRGLLH

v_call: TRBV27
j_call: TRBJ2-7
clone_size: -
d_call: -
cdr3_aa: ASSLSLTVSSYEQY

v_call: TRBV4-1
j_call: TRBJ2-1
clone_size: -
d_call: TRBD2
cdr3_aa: ASSPPVGTKF

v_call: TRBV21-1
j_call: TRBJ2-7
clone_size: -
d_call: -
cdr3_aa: ASSKNREQY

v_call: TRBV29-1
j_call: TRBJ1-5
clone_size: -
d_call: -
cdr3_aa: SVEIQGGQPQH

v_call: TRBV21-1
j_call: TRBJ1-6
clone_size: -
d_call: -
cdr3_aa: ASSKTTTDNSPLH

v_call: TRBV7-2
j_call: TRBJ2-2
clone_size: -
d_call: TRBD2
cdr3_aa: ASSLELAGVGELF